The 18 T cell receptor beta chains presented below share a single source sample, sequenced in a study of TIL therapy for anti-PD-1-resistant metastatic lung cancer. Sample time point: pre-treatment sample, taken before nivolumab and TIL therapy. This was the immunoSEQ v3 assay. Sequencing used immunoSEQ multiplex PCR; TCRdb keeps in-frame clones, though not all of them. Seen here are about 59,000 clones, about 73% observed once, and the top ten hold about 2%. The input for sequencing was blood, taken at baseline. The receptors come from a person aged 30 to 80 with non-small cell lung cancer.

The V and J genes are TRBV5-5 and TRBJ1-2; D remains unclear. This CDR3 has 14 residues. V was pared by 0 bases and J by 4 bases, with 10 bases between. CDR1 is SGHKS, CDR2 YYEKEE, per germline (reference sequence). CDR3 amino acids: CASSLGSSGYGYTF. CDR3 sequence (DNA): TGTGCCAGCAGCTTGGGGAGCAGCGGCTATGGCTACACCTTC.

The V call is TRBV9, the J call TRBJ2-2; TRBD1 matches 8 bases. The V gene end was trimmed by 4 bases and the J gene end by 2 bases; junction bases not matched to a gene: 7. Germline CDR1 SGDLS, CDR2 YYNGEE. The CDR3 is 16 residues long. The CDR3 reads CASSSGQGANTGELFF. DNA of the CDR3: TGTGCCAGCAGCTCCGGACAGGGAGCAAACACCGGGGAGCTGTTTTTT.

This chain connects TRBV7-8 to TRBJ2-5; 14 bases are shared with TRBD2. Germline CDR1 is SGHVS and CDR2 is FQNEAQ. This CDR3 has 16 residues. Trimming cost V 5 bases and J 9 bases; bases outside gene matches: 11. The CDR3 region is CASSPGLAGGRGAQYF. CDR3 bases: TGTGCCAGCAGCCCCGGACTAGCGGGGGGCCGAGGTGCCCAGTACTTC. Combining the CDR3 with reference TRBV7-8 and TRBJ2-5 gives the whole variable domain GAGVSQSPRYKVAKRGQDVALRCDPISGHVSLFWYQQALGQGPEFLTYFQNEAQLDKSGLPSDRFFAERPEGSVSTLKIQRTQQEDSAVYLCASSPGLAGGRGAQYFGPGTRLLVL.

V is TRBV7-9 and J is TRBJ1-4; 7 bases align to TRBD1. Losses at the gene ends were 1 base for V and 8 bases for J; bases not matched to a gene: 7. Germline V gene lookup returns CDR1 SEHNR and CDR2 FQNEAQ (reference sequence). CDR3 length: 15 residues. The CDR3 reads CASSLGSGGREKLFF. CDR3 in DNA: TGTGCCAGCAGCTTAGGATCAGGGGGTCGCGAAAAACTGTTTTTT.

The chain links TRBV6-6 to TRBJ2-5, with TRBD2 matching over 8 bases. CDR3 length: 14 residues. Trimming took 6 bases from V and 3 from J; bases not matched to a gene: 6. CDR1 and CDR2 from the germline V gene are MNHNY and SVGAGI (reference sequence). CDR3 sequence reads: CASSGGGFEETQYF. The CDR3 DNA reads as TGTGCCAGCAGCGGGGGGGGTTTCGAAGAGACCCAGTACTTC.

This chain joins TRBV19 and TRBJ1-1; unclear D gene. Trimming removed 7 bases at V and 7 bases at J, with 13 bases between. The CDR3 covers 12 residues. The germline V gene has CDR1 LNHDA and CDR2 SQIVND (reference sequence). CDR3: CASIDRRSEAFF. In DNA, the CDR3 is TGTGCCAGTATCGACCGACGGAGTGAAGCTTTCTTT.

The chain combines TRBV5-1 with TRBJ2-2; 10 bases are shared with TRBD2. Germline CDR1 and CDR2: SGHRS and YFSETQ. The CDR3 is 16 amino acids. The trim removed 4 bases at V and 1 base at J, leaving 4 bases unmatched. In nucleotides, the CDR3 is TGCGCCAGCAGCCTCTCTAGCGGGAGGAACACCGGGGAGCTGTTTTTT. This codes for CASSLSSGRNTGELFF.

The rearrangement links TRBV7-2 to TRBJ2-5; 7 positions agree with TRBD2. Trimming cost V 3 bases and J 5 bases; bases outside gene matches: 6. Germline V gene data show CDR1 as SGHTA and CDR2 as FQGNSA. The CDR3 extends over 14 amino acids. For the CDR3, the DNA is TGTGCCAGCAGCTTTACGGGAGGCGGGGAGACCCAGTACTTC. It codes for CASSFTGGGETQYF. Using reference TRBV7-2 and TRBJ2-5 for the parts outside the CDR3, the full variable domain is GAGVSQSPSNKVTEKGKDVELRCDPISGHTALYWYRQSLGQGLEFLIYFQGNSAPDKSGLPSDRFSAERTGGSVSTLTIQRTQQEDSAVYLCASSFTGGGETQYFGPGTRLLVL.

This clone appeared a single time. The rearrangement uses TRBV28 and TRBJ2-7, with 7 positions matching TRBD2. This CDR3 is built from 14 residues. Germline V gene sequence: CDR1 MDHEN, CDR2 SYDVKM. Trimming took 7 bases from V and 5 from J; bases not matched to a gene: 11. The CDR3 reads CASIGGGRINEQYF. The DNA of the CDR3 is TGTGCCAGCATAGGTGGCGGGAGAATCAACGAGCAGTACTTC.

This chain uses TRBV7-3 with TRBJ1-1; TRBD1 aligns across 9 bases. The CDR3 has 15 amino acids. V was clipped by 5 bases and J by 0 bases; unmatched bases: 4. Germline CDR1 SGHTA, CDR2 FQGTGA. The CDR3 here is CASSPGQGMNTEAFF. The CDR3 bases are TGTGCCAGCAGCCCGGGACAGGGTATGAACACTGAAGCTTTCTTT.

This clone came up a few times. The chain has TRBV7-9 and TRBJ1-5; D is unresolved. The V gene lost 0 bases and the J gene lost 4 bases, with 10 bases spanning the gap. Germline V gene lookup returns CDR1 SEHNR and CDR2 FQNEAQ (reference sequence). The CDR3 runs to 15 residues. In DNA form, the CDR3 reads TGTGCCAGCAGCTTAGCGATCACACCTAATCAGCCCCAGCATTTT. It translates to CASSLAITPNQPQHF.

The J gene is TRBJ2-7, the V gene TRBV5-6, with TRBD1 as a possible D gene (5 bases). V lost 2 bases, J lost 0 bases, and 12 bases lay in between. The germline V gene has CDR1 SGHDT and CDR2 YYEEEE. CDR3 size: 15 residues. CDR3 DNA sequence: TGTGCCAGCAGCTTCTGGGGCGGTCGCTCCTACGAGCAGTACTTC. Translation: CASSFWGGRSYEQYF.

V usage is TRBV28 and J usage is TRBJ2-7; D gene ambiguous. The CDR3 contains 13 residues. With 5 bases removed from V and 5 bases from J, the gap between germline ends came to 13 bases. The V gene's germline CDR1 is MDHEN and CDR2 SYDVKM. DNA for the CDR3: TGTGCCAGCAGTGCCAGCCGTCGGAACGAGCAGTACTTC. Protein sequence: CASSASRRNEQYF.

This clone appeared a few times. The chain has TRBV4-2 and TRBJ1-5; no clear D. Trimming left V 1 base short and J 0 bases short, with 4 bases between. CDR1 is LGHNA and CDR2 is YNFKEQ in the germline V gene. The CDR3 runs to 14 residues. CDR3 DNA sequence: TGTGCCAGCAGCCAAGGGGGTAGCAATCAGCCCCAGCATTTT. It translates to CASSQGGSNQPQHF.

The chain is built from TRBV18 and TRBJ1-1; D remains ambiguous. Looked up from germline, CDR1 is KGHSH and CDR2 is LQKENI. The length of the CDR3 is 14 residues. The V gene lost 0 bases and the J gene lost 3 bases, with 8 bases spanning the gap. CDR3 loop: CASSPPYGDTEAFF. In DNA, the CDR3 is TGTGCCAGCTCACCACCTTACGGGGACACTGAAGCTTTCTTT.

The chain couples TRBV4-2 to TRBJ2-1, with 12 bases lining up with TRBD2. From germline, CDR1 is LGHNA and CDR2 YNFKEQ. J was trimmed by 2 bases and V by 3 bases; bases with no gene match: 2. The CDR3 spans 16 residues. CDR3 coding DNA: TGTGCCAGCAGCCACCGACTAGCGGGGGCCTACAATGAGCAGTTCTTC. Protein product: CASSHRLAGAYNEQFF.

The V gene is TRBV7-2, the J gene TRBJ1-5; no definite D call. The V gene's germline CDR1 is SGHTA and CDR2 FQGNSA. The ends were cut back, 3 bases at V and 2 bases at J, with 5 bases in the middle. The length of the CDR3 is 13 residues. CDR3 sequence reads: CASSFGGNQPQHF. CDR3 DNA: TGTGCCAGCAGCTTTGGGGGCAATCAGCCCCAGCATTTT.

The chain recombines TRBV7-9 with TRBJ1-1; 8 bases fit TRBD1. The V gene's germline CDR1 is SEHNR and CDR2 FQNEAQ (reference sequence). The CDR3 totals 15 residues. With 4 bases clipped from V and 3 bases from J, the junction kept 7 bases outside the gene matches. The CDR3 here is CASSWGDRGHTEAFF. The CDR3 coding sequence is TGTGCCAGCAGCTGGGGAGACAGGGGTCACACTGAAGCTTTCTTT.